The clone carrying this T cell receptor (beta chain) has just a few counts. Its specificity is unknown. The data originate from a study of T cells in Graves' hyperthyroidism and ophthalmopathy. Whole-study results and caveats: The model forecast ophthalmopathy, anticipating it by a median approximately 6 months before onset.

With V trimmed by 5 bases and J by 7 bases, 13 bases remained unmatched. The CDR3 has 16 amino acids. The V gene's germline CDR1 is KGHDR and CDR2 SFDVKD. RNA transcripts yielded amplified TCR beta CDR3 regions. The primer set for the first-round RT-PCR of the TCR CDR3 was HTBI. TCRdb passed the multiplex PCR reads through MiXCR, listing each CDR3 protein once. The data hold approximately 740,000 distinct CDR3 sequences, with roughly 15% observed a single time. Graves' hyperthyroidism was deemed stable absent ophthalmopathy progression within 18 months. Thyroid ultrasound and orbital computed tomography, with clinical symptoms and serum thyroxine and TRAb, informed diagnoses.

Sequencing was done on a sample of blood. The sequence was collected from a woman in her late teens or twenties with Graves' hyperthyroidism. The chain links TRBV24-1 to TRBJ2-1, with 7 bases fitting TRBD2. The CDR3 bases are TGTGCCACCAGTGCCCGGGCGGCGGGAGACGGAAATGAGCAGTTCTTC. Translating gives CATSARAAGDGNEQFF.